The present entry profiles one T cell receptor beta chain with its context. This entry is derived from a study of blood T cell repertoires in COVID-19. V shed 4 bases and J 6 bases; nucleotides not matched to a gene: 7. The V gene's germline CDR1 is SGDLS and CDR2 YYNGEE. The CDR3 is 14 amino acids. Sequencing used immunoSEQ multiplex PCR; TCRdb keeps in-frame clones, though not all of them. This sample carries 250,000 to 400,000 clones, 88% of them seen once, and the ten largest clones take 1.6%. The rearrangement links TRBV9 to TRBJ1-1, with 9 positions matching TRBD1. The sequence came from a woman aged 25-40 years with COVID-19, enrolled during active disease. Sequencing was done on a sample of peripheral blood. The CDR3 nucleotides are TGTGCCAGCAGCCCCGGACAGGGGAATCCTGAAGCTTTCTTT. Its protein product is CASSPGQGNPEAFF.